Sequencing of this TCR beta chain was carried out in a study of T cells in Graves' hyperthyroidism and ophthalmopathy. The CDR3 is made up of 11 amino acids. Per germline, CDR1 SGHVS and CDR2 FNYEAQ. Amplification targeted TCR beta CDR3 regions from RNA transcripts. Researchers ran a first-round RT-PCR on the TCR CDR3 using the HTBI primer set. A single record per CDR3 protein comes from TCRdb applying MiXCR to the multiplex PCR reads. The profile covers nearly 600,000 distinct CDR3 sequences, with approximately 15% appearing a single time and less than 6% taken by the ten largest. On this clonotype: A much larger clone lies one base from this, so it may be a read error.

Material: blood. The receptor comes from a woman aged 25 to 39 with Graves' hyperthyroidism that later progressed to Graves' ophthalmopathy. This chain links TRBV7-6 with TRBJ2-7; a possible D gene is TRBD1 (6 bases). For the CDR3, the DNA is TGTGTCAGCAGCGACAGGAGCGAGCAGTACTTC. Translated, it gives CVSSDRSEQYF.